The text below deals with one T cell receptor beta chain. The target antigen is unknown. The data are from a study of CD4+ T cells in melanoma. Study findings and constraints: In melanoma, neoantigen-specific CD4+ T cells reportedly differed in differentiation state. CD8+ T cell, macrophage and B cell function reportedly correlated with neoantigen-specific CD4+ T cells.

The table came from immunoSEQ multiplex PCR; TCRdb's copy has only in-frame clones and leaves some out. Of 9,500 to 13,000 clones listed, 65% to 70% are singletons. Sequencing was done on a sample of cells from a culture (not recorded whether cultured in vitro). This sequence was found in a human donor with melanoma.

Here the CDR3 reads CASSRRGHAEAFF. The CDR3 region has the DNA TGTGCCAGCAGCAGACGGGGCCATGCTGAAGCTTTCTTT. This chain connects TRBV5-6 to TRBJ1-1, with a possible D match to TRBD1 (5 bases). CDR3 size: 13 residues. Per germline, CDR1 SGHDT and CDR2 YYEEEE. V lost 4 bases, J lost 6 bases, and 13 bases lay in between. Drawing the rest from reference TRBV5-6 and TRBJ1-1, the complete variable domain is DAGVTQSPTHLIKTRGQQVTLRCSPKSGHDTVSWYQQALGQGPQFIFQYYEEEERQRGNFPDRFSGHQFPNYSSELNVNALLLGDSALYLCASSRRGHAEAFFGQGTRLTVV.